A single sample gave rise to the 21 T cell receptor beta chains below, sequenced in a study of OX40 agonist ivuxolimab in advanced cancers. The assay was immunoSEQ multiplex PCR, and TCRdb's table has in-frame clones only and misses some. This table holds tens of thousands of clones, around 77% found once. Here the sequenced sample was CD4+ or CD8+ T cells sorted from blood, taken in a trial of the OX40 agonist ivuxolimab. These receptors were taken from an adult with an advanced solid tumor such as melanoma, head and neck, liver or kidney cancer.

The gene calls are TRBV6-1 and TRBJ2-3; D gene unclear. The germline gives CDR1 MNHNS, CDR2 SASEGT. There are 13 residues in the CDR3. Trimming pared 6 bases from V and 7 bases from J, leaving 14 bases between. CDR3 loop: CASRLREGNTQYF. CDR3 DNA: TGTGCCAGCAGACTCAGAGAAGGAAATACGCAGTATTTT.

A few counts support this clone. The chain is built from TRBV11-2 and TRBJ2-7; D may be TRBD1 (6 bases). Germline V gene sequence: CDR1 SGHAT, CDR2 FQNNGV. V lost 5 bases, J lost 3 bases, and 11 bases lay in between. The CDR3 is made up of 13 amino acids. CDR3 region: CASSHRDIYEQYF. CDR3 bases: TGTGCCAGCAGCCACCGGGACATCTACGAGCAGTACTTC.

This CDR3 reads CASTPSNPSYNEQFF. For the CDR3, the DNA is TGCGCCAGCACCCCGAGCAACCCCTCCTACAATGAGCAGTTCTTC. The chain uses TRBV23-1 and TRBJ2-1, with D hard to call. TRBV23-1 is an ORF, and what it does is uncertain. The CDR3 has 15 amino acids. Trimming removed 7 bases at V and 0 bases at J, with 13 bases between.

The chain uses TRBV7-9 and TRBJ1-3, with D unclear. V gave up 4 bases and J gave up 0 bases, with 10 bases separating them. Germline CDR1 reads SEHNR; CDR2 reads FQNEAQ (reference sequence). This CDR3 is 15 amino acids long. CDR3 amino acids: CASSSREGSGNTIYF. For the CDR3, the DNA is TGTGCCAGCAGCTCCCGGGAAGGCTCTGGAAACACCATATATTTT. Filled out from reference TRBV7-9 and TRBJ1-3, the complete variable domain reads DTGVSQNPRHKITKRGQNVTFRCDPISEHNRLYWYRQTLGQGPEFLTYFQNEAQLEKSRLLSDRFSAERPKGSFSTLEIQRTEQGDSAMYLCASSSREGSGNTIYFGEGSWLTVV.

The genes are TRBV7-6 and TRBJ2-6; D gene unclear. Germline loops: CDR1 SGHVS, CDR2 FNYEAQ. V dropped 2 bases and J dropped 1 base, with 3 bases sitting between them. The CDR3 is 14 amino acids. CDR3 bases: TGTGCCAGCAGCTTAATATCTGGGGCCAACGTCCTGACTTTC. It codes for CASSLISGANVLTF. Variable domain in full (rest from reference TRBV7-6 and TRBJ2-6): GAGVSQSPRYKVTKRGQDVALRCDPISGHVSLYWYRQALGQGPEFLTYFNYEAQQDKSGLPNDRFSAERPEGSISTLTIQRTEQRDSAMYRCASSLISGANVLTFGAGSRLTVL.

Here the CDR3 reads CASSLLTGAGYEQYF. The CDR3 bases are TGTGCCAGCAGTTTGTTAACAGGGGCTGGATACGAGCAGTACTTC. The V gene is TRBV27, the J gene TRBJ2-7; the match to TRBD1 covers 7 bases. The CDR3 loop spans 15 amino acids. Germline V CDR1 and CDR2: MNHEY, SMNVEV (reference sequence). Trimming cost V 3 bases and J 4 bases; bases outside gene matches: 9.

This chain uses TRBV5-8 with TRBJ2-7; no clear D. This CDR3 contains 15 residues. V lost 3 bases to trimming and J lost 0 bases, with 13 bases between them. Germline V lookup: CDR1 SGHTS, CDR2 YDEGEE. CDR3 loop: CASSSVAGSSYEQYF. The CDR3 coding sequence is TGTGCCAGCAGCTCAGTTGCTGGAAGCTCCTACGAGCAGTACTTC.

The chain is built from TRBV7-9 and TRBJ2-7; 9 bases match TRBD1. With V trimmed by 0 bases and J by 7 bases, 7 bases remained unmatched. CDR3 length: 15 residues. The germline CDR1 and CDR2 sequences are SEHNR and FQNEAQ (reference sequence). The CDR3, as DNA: TGTGCCAGCAGCTTAGCGGTGACAGGGGGATCGGAGCAGTACTTC. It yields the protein CASSLAVTGGSEQYF.

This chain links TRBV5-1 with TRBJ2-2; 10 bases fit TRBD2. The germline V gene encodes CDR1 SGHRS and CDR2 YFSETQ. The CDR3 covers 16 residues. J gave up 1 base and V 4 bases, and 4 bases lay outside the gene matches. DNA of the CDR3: TGCGCCAGCAGCAACGGGACTAGCGTGAACACCGGGGAGCTGTTTTTT. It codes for CASSNGTSVNTGELFF.

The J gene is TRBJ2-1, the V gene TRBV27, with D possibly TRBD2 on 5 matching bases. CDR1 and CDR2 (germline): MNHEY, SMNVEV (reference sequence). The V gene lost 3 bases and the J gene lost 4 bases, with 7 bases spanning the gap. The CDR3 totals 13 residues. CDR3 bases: TGTGCCAGCAGTTTGGGAGTTTACAATGAGCAGTTCTTC. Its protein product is CASSLGVYNEQFF.

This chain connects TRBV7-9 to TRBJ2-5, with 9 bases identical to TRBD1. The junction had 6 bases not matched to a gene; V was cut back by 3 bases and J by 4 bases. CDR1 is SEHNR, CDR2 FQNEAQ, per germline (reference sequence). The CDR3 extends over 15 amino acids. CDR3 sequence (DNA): TGTGCCAGCAGCTTCCGGGACAGGGTGGGAGAGACCCAGTACTTC. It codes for CASSFRDRVGETQYF.

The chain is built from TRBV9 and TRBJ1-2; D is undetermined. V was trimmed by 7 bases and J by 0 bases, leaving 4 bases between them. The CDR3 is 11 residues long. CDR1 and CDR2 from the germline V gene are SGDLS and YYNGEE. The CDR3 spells CASVSNYGYTF. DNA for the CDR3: TGTGCCAGCGTCTCTAACTATGGCTACACCTTC. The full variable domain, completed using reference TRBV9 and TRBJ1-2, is DSGVTQTPKHLITATGQRVTLRCSPRSGDLSVYWYQQSLDQGLQFLIQYYNGEERAKGNILERFSAQQFPDLHSELNLSSLELGDSALYFCASVSNYGYTFGSGTRLTVV.

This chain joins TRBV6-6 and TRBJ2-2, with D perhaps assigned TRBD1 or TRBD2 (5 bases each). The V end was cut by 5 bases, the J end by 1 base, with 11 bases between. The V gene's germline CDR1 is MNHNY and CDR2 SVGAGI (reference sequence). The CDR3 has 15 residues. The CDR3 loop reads CASSRDAGNTGELFF. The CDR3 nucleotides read TGTGCCAGCAGTCGGGACGCTGGGAACACCGGGGAGCTGTTTTTT.

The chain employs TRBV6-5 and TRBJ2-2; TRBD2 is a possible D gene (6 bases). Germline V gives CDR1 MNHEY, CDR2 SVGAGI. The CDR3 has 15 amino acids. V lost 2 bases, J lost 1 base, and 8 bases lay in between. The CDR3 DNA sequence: TGTGCCAGCAGTTACGGGCGGGGGAACACCGGGGAGCTGTTTTTT. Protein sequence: CASSYGRGNTGELFF.

Here the CDR3 reads CASSQSEAGGTF. For the CDR3, the DNA is TGTGCCAGCAGCCAGAGCGAGGCCGGCGGGACCTTC. The genes are TRBV13 and TRBJ1-2, with no clear D. V lost 5 bases to trimming and J lost 14 bases, with 18 bases between them. The CDR3 has 12 residues. Germline CDR1 and CDR2: PRHDT and FYEKMQ (reference sequence).

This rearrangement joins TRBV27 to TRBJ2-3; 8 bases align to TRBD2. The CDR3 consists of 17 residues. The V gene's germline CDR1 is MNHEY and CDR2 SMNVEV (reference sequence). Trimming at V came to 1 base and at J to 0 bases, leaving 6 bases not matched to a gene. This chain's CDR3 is CASSLFATSDSTDTQYF. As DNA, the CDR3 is TGTGCCAGCAGTTTATTCGCGACTAGCGATAGCACAGATACGCAGTATTTT.

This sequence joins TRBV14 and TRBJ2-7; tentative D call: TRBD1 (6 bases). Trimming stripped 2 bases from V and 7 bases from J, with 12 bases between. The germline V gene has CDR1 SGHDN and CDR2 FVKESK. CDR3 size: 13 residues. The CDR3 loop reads CASSQLQGGEQYF. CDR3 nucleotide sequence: TGTGCCAGCAGCCAACTACAGGGTGGGGAGCAGTACTTC.

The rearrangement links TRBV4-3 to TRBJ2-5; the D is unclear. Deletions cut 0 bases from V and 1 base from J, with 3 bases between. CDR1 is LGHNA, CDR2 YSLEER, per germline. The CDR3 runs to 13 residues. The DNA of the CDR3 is TGCGCCAGCAGCCAAGAGGTCCAAGAGACCCAGTACTTC. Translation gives CASSQEVQETQYF.

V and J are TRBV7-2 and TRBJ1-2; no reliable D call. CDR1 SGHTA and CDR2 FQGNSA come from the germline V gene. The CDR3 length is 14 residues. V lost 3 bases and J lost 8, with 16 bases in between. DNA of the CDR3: TGTGCCAGCAGCTTCCCGGGGAACCCAGAGGGCTACACCTTC. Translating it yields CASSFPGNPEGYTF. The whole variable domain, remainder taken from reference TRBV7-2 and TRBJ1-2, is GAGVSQSPSNKVTEKGKDVELRCDPISGHTALYWYRQSLGQGLEFLIYFQGNSAPDKSGLPSDRFSAERTGGSVSTLTIQRTQQEDSAVYLCASSFPGNPEGYTFGSGTRLTVV.

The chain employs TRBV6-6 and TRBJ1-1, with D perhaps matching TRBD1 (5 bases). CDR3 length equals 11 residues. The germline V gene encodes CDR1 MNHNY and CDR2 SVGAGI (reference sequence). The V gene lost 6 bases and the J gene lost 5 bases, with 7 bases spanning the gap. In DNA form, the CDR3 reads TGTGCCAGCAGGGGGGGAACTGAAGCTTTCTTT. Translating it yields CASRGGTEAFF.

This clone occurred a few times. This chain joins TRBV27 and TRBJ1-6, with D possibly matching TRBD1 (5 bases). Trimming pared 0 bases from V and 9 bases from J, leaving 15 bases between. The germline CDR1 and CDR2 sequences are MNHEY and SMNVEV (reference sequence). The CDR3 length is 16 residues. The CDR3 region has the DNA TGTGCCAGCAGTTTATCTTCCCGGGGCCTACTTTCACCCCTCCACTTT. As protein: CASSLSSRGLLSPLHF.